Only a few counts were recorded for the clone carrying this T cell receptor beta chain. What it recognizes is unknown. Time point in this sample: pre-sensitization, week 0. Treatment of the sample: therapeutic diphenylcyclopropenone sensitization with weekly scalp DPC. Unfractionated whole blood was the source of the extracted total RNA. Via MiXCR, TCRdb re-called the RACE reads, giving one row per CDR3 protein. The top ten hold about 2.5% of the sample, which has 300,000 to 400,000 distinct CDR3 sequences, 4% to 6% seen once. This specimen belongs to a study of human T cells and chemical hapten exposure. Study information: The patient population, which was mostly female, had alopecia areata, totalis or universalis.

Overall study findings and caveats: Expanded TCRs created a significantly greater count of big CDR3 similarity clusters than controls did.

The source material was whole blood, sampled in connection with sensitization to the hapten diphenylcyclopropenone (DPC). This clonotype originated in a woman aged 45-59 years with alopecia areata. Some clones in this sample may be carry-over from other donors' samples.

The DNA of the CDR3 is TGTGCCAGCAGTGAAGCGCGCGGGGTTGATTCACCCCTCCACTTT. It specifies CASSEARGVDSPLHF. The chain joins TRBV6-1 to TRBJ1-6; D is uncertain. CDR1 is MNHNS and CDR2 is SASEGT in the germline V gene. The ends were cut back, 0 bases at V and 8 bases at J, with 11 bases in the middle. The CDR3 covers 15 residues.